Each of the 8 T cell receptor beta chains below was sequenced from the same sample in a study of T cells in Graves' hyperthyroidism and ophthalmopathy. TCR beta CDR3 regions were amplified from RNA. HTBI primers were employed in a first-round RT-PCR of the TCR CDR3. In TCRdb, the multiplex PCR reads were re-called with MiXCR into one record per CDR3 protein. The repertoire consists of about 520,000 distinct CDR3 sequences, with around a quarter occurring once and the leading ten covering about 11%. What was sequenced was blood. Source of these receptors: a woman in her 30s with Graves' ophthalmopathy.

The table lists this clonotype with many counts. The chain combines TRBV20-1 with TRBJ1-2, with D perhaps matching TRBD1 (5 bases). The length of the CDR3 is 10 residues. Germline CDR1 is DFQATT and CDR2 is SNEGSKA (reference sequence). CDR3 protein: CASGFNGYTF. The DNA for the CDR3 is TGCGCTTCAGGGTTCAATGGCTACACCTTC.

This clonotype was counted ten times or more. The CDR3 reads CSARDNEQFF. In DNA form, the CDR3 reads TGCAGTGCTAGAGACAATGAGCAGTTCTTC. The chain couples TRBV20-1 to TRBJ2-1, with D hard to call. Germline assignment: CDR1 DFQATT and CDR2 SNEGSKA (reference sequence). This CDR3 has 10 amino acids. V shed 0 bases and J shed 6 bases, with 0 bases lying between them.

This chain uses TRBV12-3 or TRBV12-4 with TRBJ1-1; D possibly corresponds to TRBD1 (5 bases). V was cut by 6 bases and J by 10 bases, with 18 bases left in between. The CDR3 loop spans 13 amino acids. CDR3 in amino acids: CASSLSQGSGAFF. In nucleotides, the CDR3 is TGTGCCAGCAGCCTAAGTCAGGGTTCGGGAGCTTTCTTT.

This clonotype was picked up a small number of times. V gene TRBV7-6 combines with J gene TRBJ2-2; tentatively, D is TRBD1 (6 bases). This CDR3 spans 16 amino acids. Trimming took 4 bases from V and 0 from J, leaving 12 bases between them. Germline V gene sequence: CDR1 SGHVS, CDR2 FNYEAQ. CDR3 protein: CASSYIGGSNTGELFF. The CDR3, as DNA: TGTGCCAGCAGCTACATAGGGGGTTCGAACACCGGGGAGCTGTTTTTT.

This clonotype has just a few counts. The V and J genes are TRBV6-1 and TRBJ1-1; D is perhaps TRBD1 (5 bases). Deletions cut 8 bases from V and 1 base from J, with 11 bases between. This CDR3 region has 13 residues. CDR1 and CDR2 from the germline V gene are MNHNS and SASEGT. CDR3 loop: CASDPGRNTEAFF. DNA for the CDR3: TGTGCCAGCGACCCGGGACGGAACACTGAAGCTTTCTTT.

There are many counts of this clonotype. The chain has TRBV3-1 and TRBJ2-7; TRBD1 agrees at 7 bases. Unmatched junction bases numbered 8, after V lost 5 bases and J lost 4 bases. CDR1 and CDR2 (germline): LGHDT, YNNKEL (reference sequence). The CDR3 totals 14 residues. CDR3 amino acids: CASSTRQGGYEQYF. CDR3 bases: TGTGCCAGCAGCACCCGACAGGGCGGATACGAGCAGTACTTC.

The chain couples TRBV27 to TRBJ2-7; possibly TRBD2 for D (5 bases). Deletions cut 6 bases from V and 0 bases from J, with 12 bases between. This CDR3 contains 14 residues. The germline gives CDR1 MNHEY, CDR2 SMNVEV (reference sequence). The chain's CDR3 is CASREETSSYEQYF. The DNA of the CDR3 is TGTGCCAGCAGGGAGGAAACGAGCTCCTACGAGCAGTACTTC.

The chain is built from TRBV30 and TRBJ2-7, with D tentatively TRBD1 or TRBD2 (7 bases each). The CDR3 runs to 14 residues. The ends were cut back, 3 bases at V and 6 bases at J, with 18 bases in the middle. Looked up from germline, CDR1 is GTSNPN and CDR2 is SVGIG (reference sequence). The CDR3 DNA reads as TGTGCCTGGAGCAGTGGGAGGGGGCGGTCCGAGCAGTACTTC. Its translation: CAWSSGRGRSEQYF.